The rows below give T cell receptor beta chains drawn from one sample of a study of CD8 T cells in ankylosing spondylitis. TCRdb re-called the 5' RACE reads with MiXCR, one entry per CDR3 protein. The table lists under 250,000 distinct CDR3 sequences, roughly a third of them singletons. Material for sequencing was blood, either unsorted or a sorted T cell fraction (not recorded which). The origin of the receptors is a male donor with ankylosing spondylitis or in good health (not recorded which). Each CDR3 is given with its conserved first and last residue. A D gene is named only where the DNA matches it firmly. Size tells how often a clone was seen (once, few, many) or the class of an expanded clone, and some rows leave it out.

D gene	clone size	CDR3 length	J gene	V gene	CDR3 DNA	CDR3 protein
TRBD2	-	16	TRBJ2-1	TRBV11-2	TGTGCCAGCAGCTTAGGGACTAGCGGGGGCAACAATGAGCAGTTCTTC	CASSLGTSGGNNEQFF
TRBD1	few	13	TRBJ2-5	TRBV29-1	TGCAGCTTCCACGGACAGGGTCAAGAGACCCAGTACTTC	CSFHGQGQETQYF
-	few	13	TRBJ1-2	TRBV4-2	TGTGCCAGCAGCCAAGCCACAGGGTATGGCTACACCTTC	CASSQATGYGYTF
-	-	13	TRBJ2-7	TRBV9	TGTGCCAGCAGCCCGGGGGCAGCCTACGAGCAGTACTTC	CASSPGAAYEQYF
TRBD2	-	17	TRBJ2-5	TRBV4-2	TGTGCCAGCAGCCAAAGTTTGGTAGCGGGGAAGGAAGAGACCCAGTACTTC	CASSQSLVAGKEETQYF
-	-	14	TRBJ2-7	TRBV6-1	TGTGCCAGCAGCCCCCAAGGCCCATACAACGAGCAGTACTTC	CASSPQGPYNEQYF
-	-	15	TRBJ2-5	TRBV20-1	TGCAGTGCTAATCTTGGAGGTGCGGTTTCGGAGACCCAGTACTTC	CSANLGGAVSETQYF
-	-	13	TRBJ2-3	TRBV29-1	TGCAGCGCCAGAGCCGGGAATGCAGATACGCAGTATTTT	CSARAGNADTQYF
-	-	11	TRBJ2-1	TRBV29-1	TGCAGCGGGTGGGGGTTGGGTGAGCAGTTCTTC	CSGWGLGEQFF
TRBD1	many	15	TRBJ1-5	TRBV7-2	TGTGCCAGCAGCGTACAGGGGGCGCGGGGTCAGCCCCAGCATTTT	CASSVQGARGQPQHF
-	few	14	TRBJ2-1	TRBV20-1	TGCAGTGCTAGAGATAGGATCGGGAGTCATGAGCAGTTCTTC	CSARDRIGSHEQFF
TRBD2	-	15	TRBJ2-3	TRBV29-1	TGCAGCGTTGAAGATAGGGAGGGAAGCACAGATACGCAGTATTTT	CSVEDREGSTDTQYF
-	-	12	TRBJ2-3	TRBV5-8	TGTGCCAGCACCGCCACGGGAGATACGCAGTATTTT	CASTATGDTQYF
TRBD1	few	14	TRBJ2-5	TRBV25-1	TGTGCCAGCAGTGAGACAGGGTTGGAAGAGACCCAGTACTTC	CASSETGLEETQYF
-	-	16	TRBJ2-7	TRBV29-1	TGCAGCGTTGAAGTATACTGGGGGACCGACTCCTACGAGCAGTACTTC	CSVEVYWGTDSYEQYF
-	-	13	TRBJ2-7	TRBV29-1	TGCAGCGTTGAAGAACACCACTCCTACGAGCAGTACTTC	CSVEEHHSYEQYF
-	few	15	TRBJ2-3	TRBV29-1	TGCAGCGGATACCTCGCAGGGAGTTCCACAGATACGCAGTATTTT	CSGYLAGSSTDTQYF
TRBD1	-	13	TRBJ2-4	TRBV6-5	TGTGCCAGCAGTTCGGGACAGGGCGCCTGGGAGTACTTC	CASSSGQGAWEYF
TRBD1	-	15	TRBJ2-2	TRBV10-3	TGTGCCATCGGGGGGACAGGCCCGAACACCGGGGAGCTGTTTTTT	CAIGGTGPNTGELFF
TRBD1	-	15	TRBJ2-3	TRBV5-1	TGCGCCAGCAGTCCGGGACAGGGGGTAACAGATACGCAGTATTTT	CASSPGQGVTDTQYF
TRBD1	-	16	TRBJ2-2	TRBV6-5	TGTGCCAGCAGTTACTACAGGGGGACGAACACCGGGGAGCTGTTTTTT	CASSYYRGTNTGELFF
-	many	14	TRBJ2-3	TRBV5-4	TGTGCCAGCAGCTTAGGCTCAACCACAGATACGCAGTATTTT	CASSLGSTTDTQYF
-	many	14	TRBJ1-1	TRBV20-1	TGCAGTGCCCAAGGGCAGGTTGGCAACACTGAAGCTTTCTTT	CSAQGQVGNTEAFF
TRBD1	-	15	TRBJ2-3	TRBV9	TGTGCCAGCAGCGTGAGGGACAGCAGCACAGATACGCAGTATTTT	CASSVRDSSTDTQYF
-	many	13	TRBJ2-3	TRBV20-1	TGCAGTGCTAGTAAGCAGGGGACAGATACGCAGTATTTT	CSASKQGTDTQYF
-	few	14	TRBJ1-2	TRBV5-1	TGCGCCAGCAGCCGCGGGGACGGAAACTATGGCTACACCTTC	CASSRGDGNYGYTF
-	-	14	TRBJ2-1	TRBV29-1	TGCAGCGTTGTTTGGGCAAGGAGGGACAATGAGCAGTTCTTC	CSVVWARRDNEQFF
-	few	15	TRBJ1-6	TRBV12-3/TRBV12-4	TGTGCCAGCGGGTGGCGGGGGTCGGGGAATTCACCCCTCCACTTT	CASGWRGSGNSPLHF
TRBD1	-	12	TRBJ2-5	TRBV11-2	TGTGCCAGCAGCTGGATACAGGGGTCCCAGTACTTC	CASSWIQGSQYF
TRBD1	few	15	TRBJ2-5	TRBV7-2	TGTGCCAGCAGCTTAGGCGCAGGGGGTACGGAGACCCAGTACTTC	CASSLGAGGTETQYF
-	-	11	TRBJ2-3	TRBV11-2	TGTGCCAGCAGCTTAGGTACGGCGCAGTATTTT	CASSLGTAQYF
TRBD2	-	13	TRBJ2-7	TRBV7-2	TGTGCCAGCAGCTCACTAGCGGGGGCCGAGCAGTACTTC	CASSSLAGAEQYF
-	few	14	TRBJ2-1	TRBV10-3	TGTGCCATCAGTGTCGGCGGTAAATACAATGAGCAGTTCTTC	CAISVGGKYNEQFF
-	few	16	TRBJ2-7	TRBV5-4	TGTGCCAGCAGCCCTGGGGGTGCTAGATCGGCCTACGAGCAGTACTTC	CASSPGGARSAYEQYF
-	-	13	TRBJ2-7	TRBV7-9	TGTGCCAGCAGCTTAACTGTAAGGGGGGAGCAGTACTTC	CASSLTVRGEQYF
-	many	14	TRBJ1-5	TRBV20-1	TGCAGTGCCCCCCGTCAAAATGGGGATCAGCCCCAGCATTTT	CSAPRQNGDQPQHF
TRBD1	few	14	TRBJ1-1	TRBV6-1	TGTGCCAGCAGGAGACAGGGGGCAATCACTGAAGCTTTCTTT	CASRRQGAITEAFF
TRBD1	-	13	TRBJ2-1	TRBV12-3/TRBV12-4	TGTGCCAGCAGGGGGACAGGGACATATGAGCAGTTCTTC	CASRGTGTYEQFF
-	-	17	TRBJ1-2	TRBV18	TGTGCCAGCTCACCAGGACGGGACCTATACTCTAACTATGGCTACACCTTC	CASSPGRDLYSNYGYTF
-	few	11	TRBJ2-3	TRBV10-3	TGTGCCACGCAAGAGAGAGATACGCAGTATTTT	CATQERDTQYF
TRBD1	-	15	TRBJ1-2	TRBV12-3/TRBV12-4	TGTGCCAGCGGCGACCGGGACAGGGCTAACTATGGCTACACCTTC	CASGDRDRANYGYTF
-	-	15	TRBJ2-7	TRBV5-1	TGCGCCAGCAGCTTGTCCCCAGGGCCAGGGTACGAGCAGTACTTC	CASSLSPGPGYEQYF
TRBD2	-	17	TRBJ2-1	TRBV19	TGTGCCAGTAGTATAAAGCTCCGGACTAGCCTCGCCGGTGAGCAGTTCTTC	CASSIKLRTSLAGEQFF
-	-	13	TRBJ2-7	TRBV20-1	TGCAGTCAGGGACCTCTAGATGACCACGAGCAGTACTTC	CSQGPLDDHEQYF
TRBD1	-	16	TRBJ2-2	TRBV29-1	TGCAGCGTTGAAGCCCCGGGGAAGGGGGCCACCGGGGAGCTGTTTTTT	CSVEAPGKGATGELFF
-	-	14	TRBJ2-5	TRBV5-1	TGCGCCAGCAGCTTGGCCAGCCAAATAGGGACCCAGTACTTC	CASSLASQIGTQYF
-	few	16	TRBJ1-3	TRBV6-5	TGTGCCAGCAGTTACTCGACATGGAGCTCTGGAAACACCATATATTTT	CASSYSTWSSGNTIYF
-	-	13	TRBJ2-1	TRBV12-3/TRBV12-4	TGTGCCAGCAGTCCCGCCCCCTACAATGAGCAGTTCTTC	CASSPAPYNEQFF
-	-	16	TRBJ1-1	TRBV7-2	TGTGCCAGCAGCTTAGTTTTCGGGGGGTTAGGCACTGAAGCTTTCTTT	CASSLVFGGLGTEAFF
TRBD1	few	13	TRBJ1-3	TRBV20-1	TGCAGTTCCCCGGACAGGGTCAGGAACACCATATATTTT	CSSPDRVRNTIYF
TRBD1	few	13	TRBJ1-4	TRBV29-1	TGCAGCGTCCCCGGGACAGGGGGCGAAAAACTGTTTTTT	CSVPGTGGEKLFF
-	few	13	TRBJ2-7	TRBV20-1	TGCAGTGCTAGACCAGGGTTTTCCTACGAGCAGTACTTC	CSARPGFSYEQYF
TRBD1	-	14	TRBJ2-7	TRBV20-1	TGCAGTGCTAGAGATACCTGGGACAGCTACGAGCAGTACTTC	CSARDTWDSYEQYF
-	few	13	TRBJ1-1	TRBV7-6	TGTGCCAGCACCCTAGCCGGGAACACTGAAGCTTTCTTT	CASTLAGNTEAFF
-	few	14	TRBJ2-3	TRBV5-1	TGCGCCAGCAGCATCGGTTGGGAGACAGATACGCAGTATTTT	CASSIGWETDTQYF
TRBD1	-	14	TRBJ1-2	TRBV20-1	TGCAGTGCCGAGGTTGGACAGGGGTTCTATGGCTACACCTTC	CSAEVGQGFYGYTF